A selection of T cell receptor beta chains follows, all from one sample in a study of shared clonotypes between healthy human individuals. Using immunoSEQ multiplex PCR, the repertoire was profiled, and TCRdb retains in-frame clones only, with some absent. The sample consists of nearly 1 million clones, 60% to 85% of them appearing once. Sequenced sample: memory CD4+ T cells sorted from blood. These receptors were taken from a man aged 18 to 30 in good health. Both conserved end residues are part of each CDR3. The order of the fields is V gene, J gene, clone size, CDR3 protein. Only some rows state a clone size, as once, few, many or a class for expanded clones.

>TRBV5-1|TRBJ2-7|-
CASSLSARADSYEQYF
>TRBV4-3|TRBJ1-3|-
CASSQEFRGRSGNTIYF
>TRBV4-1|TRBJ2-7|-
CASSLAERSSYEQYF
>TRBV7-2|TRBJ1-1|-
CASSSRGSWVPEAFF
>TRBV9|TRBJ1-1|-
CASSVLPPGANTEAFF
>TRBV7-2|TRBJ2-7|-
CASSIRQNEQYF
>TRBV27|TRBJ2-3|-
CASSLSRGPYGTDTQYF
>TRBV30|TRBJ1-6|-
CAWSDGQGDNSPLHF
>TRBV27|TRBJ2-3|-
CASSGTTDTQYF
>TRBV18|TRBJ1-4|-
CASSPSGQGHEKLFF
>TRBV4-2|TRBJ2-1|-
CASSQATSGGNSYNEQFF
>TRBV9|TRBJ1-2|-
CASSFISGRDGYTF
>TRBV7-9|TRBJ1-1|-
CASSFPKRMNTEAFF
>TRBV5-1|TRBJ2-1|-
CASSSGLAVEQFF
>TRBV11-1|TRBJ1-1|few
CASSLTVEAFF
>TRBV5-6|TRBJ2-2|-
CASSLVQTNTGELFF
>TRBV27|TRBJ2-7|-
CASSLLLSGGRHEQYF
>TRBV6-5|TRBJ1-1|-
CASSNRDTKTEAFF
>TRBV6-4|TRBJ2-7|-
CASSKCDYEQYF
>TRBV6-5|TRBJ2-6|-
CASSYLGLGANVLTF
>TRBV28|TRBJ2-3|-
CASSYPSGPTDTQYF
>TRBV2|TRBJ2-2|-
CASRGTGGLLTGELFF
>TRBV6-1|TRBJ2-7|-
CASSEAPGQPYEQYF
>TRBV7-2|TRBJ1-1|few
CASSFLDTEAFF
>TRBV18|TRBJ1-1|-
CASSPWGQTNTEAFF